These 28 T cell receptor beta chains were sequenced from one sample in a study of blood T cell repertoires in COVID-19 (dated by TCRdb to the early 2020s). The protocol used for the library was the immunoSEQ multiplex PCR assay. In its TCRdb copy, this immuneACCESS table keeps in-frame sequences only and misses some clones. Where compared with another copy, unresolved V genes explain less than half of these, and the others have no known cause. The sample table holds roughly 280,000 clones, of which about 86% were seen once. The top ten constitute 3.6% of the sample. Sequencing was performed on peripheral blood. These receptor sequences come from a man aged 18 to 30 with active or convalescent COVID-19.

There are a few counts of this clone. The J gene is TRBJ1-1, the V gene TRBV10-3; D may be TRBD1 (5 bases). Looked up from germline, CDR1 is ENHRY and CDR2 is SYGVKD. V was pared by 5 bases and J by 6 bases, with 16 bases between. There are 14 residues in the CDR3. The CDR3 loop is CAISPAARGSEAFF. The CDR3 DNA sequence: TGTGCCATCAGTCCCGCGGCTCGGGGGTCTGAAGCTTTCTTT.

The V and J genes are TRBV11-2 and TRBJ2-1; TRBD2 matches at 7 bases. The J segment lost 10 bases and the V segment lost 2 bases, leaving 11 bases of the junction unmatched. Germline V gene lookup returns CDR1 SGHAT and CDR2 FQNNGV. CDR3 size: 15 residues. CDR3 residues: CASSLTAGPMSEQFF. As DNA, the CDR3 is TGTGCCAGCAGCTTAACAGCGGGGCCCATGTCCGAGCAGTTCTTC. The variable domain in full, with the rest retrieved from reference TRBV11-2 and TRBJ2-1, is EAGVAQSPRYKIIEKRQSVAFWCNPISGHATLYWYQQILGQGPKLLIQFQNNGVVDDSQLPKDRFSAERLKGVDSTLKIQPAKLEDSAVYLCASSLTAGPMSEQFFGPGTRLTVL.

Turning to this clone: An end of the junction does not agree with germline; a read error may underlie this. The gene calls are TRBV27 and TRBJ1-6; 7 nucleotides line up with TRBD1. The length of the CDR3 is 15 residues. Germline values: CDR1 MNHEY, CDR2 SMNVEV (reference sequence). The CDR3 loop is CTSSVTGFSNSPLHF. The CDR3 bases are TGTACCAGCAGTGTGACAGGGTTTTCCAATTCACCCCTCCACTTT.

The rearrangement links TRBV2 to TRBJ1-4; tentative D call: TRBD1 (5 bases). Per the germline V gene, CDR1 is SNHLY and CDR2 is FYNNEI. This CDR3 spans 14 amino acids. Trimming took 1 base from V and 6 from J, leaving 9 bases between them. In DNA, the CDR3 is TGTGCCAGCAGTGAAGAAGGGGCCTATGAAAAACTGTTTTTT. Its protein product is CASSEEGAYEKLFF.

The chain is built from TRBV7-2 and TRBJ2-7; 8 nucleotides line up with TRBD1. There are 15 residues in the CDR3. V lost 5 bases to trimming and J lost 5 bases; unmatched junction nucleotides: 11. Germline V CDR1 and CDR2: SGHTA, FQGNSA. The CDR3 nucleotides read TGTGCCAGCAGCATTCAGACAGGGGTAAAGAACGAGCAGTACTTC. Translated, it gives CASSIQTGVKNEQYF.

This clone was detected a few times. The V gene is TRBV29-1, the J gene TRBJ1-2; D may be TRBD1 (5 bases). Germline CDR1 and CDR2: SQVTM and ANQGSEA. Trimming stripped 0 bases from V and 7 bases from J, with 6 bases between. This CDR3 is 11 amino acids long. As DNA, the CDR3 is TGCAGCGTTGAAGACACAGGTGGCTACACCTTC. Translating gives CSVEDTGGYTF.

The chain carries TRBV28 and TRBJ1-4; the match to TRBD1 covers 7 bases. The CDR3 is made up of 14 amino acids. CDR1 is MDHEN, CDR2 SYDVKM, per germline. With V trimmed by 6 bases and J by 7 bases, 8 bases remained unmatched. The CDR3 sequence: CASRREGAGEKLFF. CDR3 coding DNA: TGTGCCAGCAGACGGGAGGGGGCAGGTGAAAAACTGTTTTTT.

This clone was seen repeatedly, ten times or more. V gene TRBV11-2 combines with J gene TRBJ1-2; 7 bases agree with TRBD1. Germline loops: CDR1 SGHAT, CDR2 FQNNGV. The CDR3 loop spans 13 amino acids. V lost 5 bases and J lost 8; bases outside the gene matches: 8. Written as DNA, the CDR3 is TGTGCCAGCAGCCCAGACAGGGTTGGCGGCTACACCTTC. Its protein is CASSPDRVGGYTF.

The V and J genes are TRBV6-6 and TRBJ2-5; no reliable D call. With 7 bases removed from V and 5 bases from J, the gap between germline ends came to 17 bases. CDR3 length: 14 amino acids. CDR1 is MNHNY, CDR2 SVGAGI, per germline (reference sequence). This CDR3 is CASTLDTAEETQYF. Here the CDR3 DNA reads TGTGCCAGCACTCTCGACACCGCCGAGGAGACCCAGTACTTC.

Ten or more counts support this clone. This chain connects TRBV28 to TRBJ2-7; a possible D gene is TRBD2 (6 bases). CDR1 is MDHEN and CDR2 is SYDVKM in the germline V gene. The V and J ends lost 6 bases and 5 bases respectively, with 14 bases between them. The CDR3 is 13 amino acids. CDR3 residues: CASSSTGRHEQYF. The CDR3 region has the DNA TGTGCCAGCAGCTCTACTGGGAGGCACGAGCAGTACTTC.

The chain is built from TRBV6-2 or TRBV6-3 and TRBJ2-2; 8 bases line up with TRBD2. CDR3 length: 16 amino acids. Germline V gives CDR1 MNHEY, CDR2 SVGEGT. V gave up 5 bases and J gave up 3 bases; unmatched junction bases: 8. This chain's CDR3 is CASSPNGGADTGELFF. The CDR3 nucleotides are TGTGCCAGCAGTCCCAACGGGGGGGCGGACACCGGGGAGCTGTTTTTT.

The chain recombines TRBV24-1 with TRBJ1-4; D ambiguous. V was pared by 6 bases and J by 8 bases, with 12 bases between. From germline, CDR1 is KGHDR and CDR2 SFDVKD. The CDR3 sequence is 13 residues long. CDR3 coding DNA: TGTGCCACCAGTCCGGGAAAAGAAGAAAAACTGTTTTTT. Translating it yields CATSPGKEEKLFF.

V and J are TRBV5-1 and TRBJ2-7; 9 bases map to TRBD1. The germline CDR1 and CDR2 sequences are SGHRS and YFSETQ. With 0 bases clipped from V and 6 bases from J, the junction kept 4 bases outside the gene matches. This CDR3 comprises 14 residues. The CDR3: CASSLGTGVGEQYF. For the CDR3, the DNA is TGCGCCAGCAGCTTGGGGACAGGGGTCGGCGAGCAGTACTTC. Using reference TRBV5-1 and TRBJ2-7 for the parts outside the CDR3, the full variable domain is KAGVTQTPRYLIKTRGQQVTLSCSPISGHRSVSWYQQTPGQGLQFLFEYFSETQRNKGNFPGRFSGRQFSNSRSEMNVSTLELGDSALYLCASSLGTGVGEQYFGPGTRLTVT.

The chain couples TRBV28 to TRBJ1-6; a weak D match, TRBD1 (6 bases). V dropped 2 bases and J dropped 13 bases, with 24 bases sitting between them. Per germline, CDR1 MDHEN and CDR2 SYDVKM. The CDR3 is made up of 17 amino acids. The CDR3 here is CASSLGQTGIPLEPLHF. In DNA, the CDR3 is TGTGCCAGCAGTTTAGGCCAAACAGGGATACCGTTGGAGCCCCTCCACTTT.

The sample holds a few counts of this clone. The chain recombines TRBV19 with TRBJ1-5; D is unresolved. Per the germline V gene, CDR1 is LNHDA and CDR2 is SQIVND (reference sequence). Trimming shortened V by 5 bases and J by 4 bases, and 18 bases separated the two germline ends. This CDR3 is built from 16 residues. The CDR3 nucleotides are TGTGCCAGTAGTCCCACTTCGGGGAGTTTTAATCAGCCCCAGCATTTT. Amino acids: CASSPTSGSFNQPQHF. Drawing the rest from reference TRBV19 and TRBJ1-5, the complete variable domain is DGGITQSPKYLFRKEGQNVTLSCEQNLNHDAMYWYRQDPGQGLRLIYYSQIVNDFQKGDIAEGYSVSREKKESFPLTVTSAQKNPTAFYLCASSPTSGSFNQPQHFGDGTRLSIL.

The CDR3 loop is CASSPRPGDRDYEQYF. CDR3 sequence (DNA): TGTGCCAGCAGCCCGCGGCCTGGGGACAGAGACTACGAGCAGTACTTC. This chain uses TRBV7-9 with TRBJ2-7, with 7 bases fitting TRBD1. The CDR3 is 16 amino acids. J was trimmed by 3 bases and V by 5 bases; bases with no gene match: 13. Germline V CDR1 and CDR2: SEHNR, FQNEAQ (reference sequence).

This sequence joins TRBV11-2 and TRBJ1-6; no definite D call. The CDR3 runs to 12 residues. The germline V gene has CDR1 SGHAT and CDR2 FQNNGV. V lost 5 bases, J lost 10 bases, and 9 bases lay in between. The CDR3 is CASSPEESPLHF. CDR3 bases: TGTGCCAGCAGCCCAGAGGAGTCACCCCTCCACTTT. The full variable domain, completed using reference TRBV11-2 and TRBJ1-6, is EAGVAQSPRYKIIEKRQSVAFWCNPISGHATLYWYQQILGQGPKLLIQFQNNGVVDDSQLPKDRFSAERLKGVDSTLKIQPAKLEDSAVYLCASSPEESPLHFGNGTRLTVT.

The chain employs TRBV6-5 and TRBJ1-2, with 7 bases fitting TRBD1. Germline assignment: CDR1 MNHEY and CDR2 SVGAGI. J gave up 8 bases and V 4 bases, and 7 bases lay outside the gene matches. CDR3 length equals 13 residues. The CDR3 loop is CASSSSHRGGYTF. CDR3 DNA: TGTGCCAGCAGTTCCTCCCACAGGGGCGGCTACACCTTC.

This clone was picked up a small number of times. V gene TRBV19 combines with J gene TRBJ2-5; 9 bases match TRBD2. The V gene end was trimmed by 4 bases and the J gene end by 5 bases; junction bases not matched to a gene: 5. Germline V gene lookup returns CDR1 LNHDA and CDR2 SQIVND (reference sequence). There are 14 residues in the CDR3. As DNA, the CDR3 is TGTGCCAGTAGTACCGGGACTAGCAAGGAGACCCAGTACTTC. The encoded protein is CASSTGTSKETQYF.

This clone has just a few counts. This chain links TRBV5-1 with TRBJ2-7; D is ambiguous. The CDR3 is 11 residues long. Per germline, CDR1 SGHRS and CDR2 YFSETQ. Trimming removed 5 bases from V and 5 bases from J, with 8 bases in between. This CDR3 is CASSREHEQYF. The CDR3 nucleotides read TGCGCCAGCAGTCGCGAGCACGAGCAGTACTTC.

The chain has TRBV7-9 and TRBJ2-3, with D possibly matching TRBD1 (6 bases). CDR3 length equals 16 residues. Germline CDR1 and CDR2: SEHNR and FQNEAQ (reference sequence). V dropped 2 bases and J dropped 2 bases, with 14 bases sitting between them. The CDR3, as DNA: TGTGCCAGCAGCTTATTTAAACAGGGATTCACAGATACGCAGTATTTT. It encodes CASSLFKQGFTDTQYF.

The genes are TRBV11-3 and TRBJ2-1, with D maybe TRBD2 (7 bases). The CDR3 sequence is 14 residues long. V was pared by 1 base and J by 8 bases, with 12 bases between. CDR1 and CDR2 (germline): SGHNT, YENEEA. The DNA of the CDR3 is TGTGCCAGCAGCTTAGTTACGGGGGGCGATGAGCAGTTCTTC. Translation: CASSLVTGGDEQFF.

The chain combines TRBV7-2 with TRBJ2-3, with D possibly TRBD2 on 6 matching bases. Between the trimmed V and J ends, which lost 4 bases and 5 bases, there was a span of 10 bases. The germline V gene has CDR1 SGHTA and CDR2 FQGNSA. This CDR3 has 13 residues. The CDR3 loop is CASSSRGGDTQYF. The CDR3 DNA sequence: TGTGCCAGCAGCTCCCGGGGAGGAGATACGCAGTATTTT.

The chain links TRBV19 to TRBJ2-5; D is perhaps TRBD1 (6 bases). Per the germline V gene, CDR1 is LNHDA and CDR2 is SQIVND (reference sequence). Trimming cost V 8 bases and J 0 bases, with 10 bases left between them. The CDR3 runs to 13 residues. CDR3 in amino acids: CASGGLDQETQYF. For the CDR3, the DNA is TGTGCCAGTGGGGGCTTGGACCAAGAGACCCAGTACTTC.

CDR3 nucleotide sequence: TGCGCCAGCAGCCACGGTTTAGCGGGGGGTTCCTACAATGAGCAGTTCTTC. This encodes CASSHGLAGGSYNEQFF. The gene calls are TRBV5-1 and TRBJ2-1, with 10 bases lining up with TRBD2. The CDR3 spans 17 residues. Germline V gives CDR1 SGHRS, CDR2 YFSETQ. The trim removed 4 bases at V and 1 base at J, leaving 8 bases unmatched.

The chain couples TRBV19 to TRBJ2-7; TRBD1 matches at 10 bases. CDR1 is LNHDA, CDR2 SQIVND, per germline (reference sequence). The CDR3 consists of 15 residues. Unmatched junction bases numbered 7, after V lost 6 bases and J lost 2 bases. The CDR3 DNA reads as TGTGCCAGTAGGGGGGGACAGGGGAGCACCTACGAGCAGTACTTC. Translating gives CASRGGQGSTYEQYF.

The chain joins TRBV7-8 to TRBJ2-7; D possibly corresponds to TRBD1 (5 bases). The V gene's germline CDR1 is SGHVS and CDR2 FQNEAQ. The CDR3 consists of 15 residues. The V and J ends lost 5 bases and 0 bases respectively, with 14 bases between them. Here the CDR3 reads CASSPRQTSSYEQYF. In nucleotides, the CDR3 is TGTGCCAGCAGCCCGAGACAGACGAGCTCCTACGAGCAGTACTTC. The entire variable domain, with the rest obtained from reference TRBV7-8 and TRBJ2-7, is as follows: GAGVSQSPRYKVAKRGQDVALRCDPISGHVSLFWYQQALGQGPEFLTYFQNEAQLDKSGLPSDRFFAERPEGSVSTLKIQRTQQEDSAVYLCASSPRQTSSYEQYFGPGTRLTVT.

V is TRBV18 and J is TRBJ2-5, with D possibly being TRBD1 (5 bases). V lost 6 bases, J lost 5 bases, and 16 bases lay in between. CDR3 size: 14 residues. Germline assignment: CDR1 KGHSH and CDR2 LQKENI. The CDR3 loop is CASSEVQGQETQYF. The DNA of the CDR3 is TGTGCCAGCTCCGAGGTCCAGGGTCAGGAGACCCAGTACTTC.